This TCR beta chain derives from a study of T cell responses to AZD1222 COVID-19 vaccine. The study, taken as a whole, reports: The donors showed a predominance of white British ancestry and of females, with possible underestimation of clonal diversity.

The assay was immunoSEQ multiplex PCR, and TCRdb's table has in-frame clones only and misses some. Among some 150,000 clones listed, 90% were seen once. Deletions cut 5 bases from V and 3 bases from J, with 5 bases between. The CDR3 length is 11 residues. CDR1 is MDHEN, CDR2 SYDVKM, per germline. This clone was seen a handful of times. Its antigen is as yet unknown. This receptor was obtained from an adult in good health. Source: peripheral blood, taken on day 0 of AZD1222 vaccination. This chain links TRBV28 with TRBJ2-7, with D uncertain. CDR3 coding DNA: TGTGCCAGCAGTCGCGTCTACGAGCAGTACTTC. It codes for CASSRVYEQYF.